This TCR beta chain was sequenced during a study of CD8 T cells in Susac syndrome. The authors reverse transcribed about 0.5 to 1 ug RNA with random hexamers. Amplification of the TCR beta CDR3 was carried out by immunoSEQ multiplex PCR, which spanned a total of 54 Vbeta and 13 Jbeta segments. MiXCR, run by TCRdb on the immunoSEQ multiplex PCR reads, gives a single entry per CDR3 protein. The sample lists about 130,000 distinct CDR3 sequences; roughly 80% were seen once. V lost 3 bases and J lost 3, with 9 bases in between. The CDR3 is 12 amino acids. CDR1 and CDR2 from the germline V gene are DFQATT and SNEGSKA (reference sequence).

The sequenced sample consisted of CD8+ T cells from PBMCs. The sequence was collected from a human donor with multiple sclerosis. The rearrangement links TRBV20-1 to TRBJ2-7; the D is unclear. CDR3 protein: CSARDLGYEQYF. The CDR3 bases are TGCAGTGCTAGGGATTTGGGCTACGAGCAGTACTTC.